The 26 T cell receptor beta chains below come from one sample, sequenced in a study of blood T cell repertoires in COVID-19. The data were produced by immunoSEQ multiplex PCR, yet TCRdb's version contains in-frame clones alone and is incomplete. The sample consists of around 100,000 clones, roughly 80% of them appearing once. The sequenced sample consisted of peripheral blood. The receptors were sampled from a man aged 65 to 85 with active or convalescent COVID-19.

The J gene is TRBJ2-5, the V gene TRBV5-1; tentatively, D is TRBD2 (5 bases). Germline CDR1 is SGHRS and CDR2 is YFSETQ. There are 15 residues in the CDR3. Trimming left V 0 bases short and J 0 bases short, with 9 bases between. The CDR3, as DNA: TGCGCCAGCAGCTTGGACACTAGGTACCAAGAGACCCAGTACTTC. Translated: CASSLDTRYQETQYF.

The chain uses TRBV30 and TRBJ2-7, with D possibly TRBD2 on 5 matching bases. The CDR3 sequence is 12 residues long. Trimming cost V 0 bases and J 3 bases, with 6 bases left between them. Germline values: CDR1 GTSNPN, CDR2 SVGIG (reference sequence). CDR3 sequence reads: CAWSVGSYEQYF. The CDR3 DNA is TGTGCCTGGAGTGTAGGGAGCTACGAGCAGTACTTC.

The V and J genes are TRBV6-1 and TRBJ1-1; D might be TRBD1 (6 bases). The germline CDR1 and CDR2 sequences are MNHNS and SASEGT. With 3 bases removed from V and 7 bases from J, the gap between germline ends came to 18 bases. CDR3 length equals 15 residues. CDR3 sequence: CASSDLTGLASEAFF. The CDR3 coding sequence is TGTGCCAGCAGTGATCTCACAGGGTTGGCAAGTGAAGCTTTCTTT.

The chain joins TRBV5-1 to TRBJ2-7; 8 nucleotides align to TRBD2. Looked up from germline, CDR1 is SGHRS and CDR2 is YFSETQ. With 4 bases clipped from V and 1 base from J, the junction kept 10 bases outside the gene matches. CDR3 length: 16 residues. The CDR3 here is CASSHGRGAPSYEQYF. In nucleotides, the CDR3 is TGCGCCAGCAGCCACGGGCGGGGGGCCCCGTCCTACGAGCAGTACTTC.

This clone was seen a few times. The chain uses TRBV27 and TRBJ2-3, with 10 bases fitting TRBD2. Germline assignment: CDR1 MNHEY and CDR2 SMNVEV (reference sequence). V shed 5 bases, J shed 4 bases, and the junction held 6 bases outside the gene matches. CDR3 size: 15 residues. CDR3 sequence (DNA): TGTGCCAGCAGTCTACTAGCGGGGTGGGCAGATACGCAGTATTTT. Translation: CASSLLAGWADTQYF.

J is TRBJ2-4 and V is TRBV6-4; TRBD2 matches 10 bases. With V trimmed by 2 bases and J by 0 bases, 13 bases remained unmatched. Germline loops: CDR1 MRHNA, CDR2 SNTAGT. The CDR3 runs to 20 residues. Here the CDR3 reads CASSDQRRLAGGVAKNIQYF. The CDR3 nucleotides are TGTGCCAGCAGTGACCAGCGACGGTTAGCGGGGGGAGTAGCCAAAAACATTCAGTACTTC.

This rearrangement joins TRBV28 to TRBJ1-6; 11 bases line up with TRBD1. From germline, CDR1 is MDHEN and CDR2 SYDVKM. CDR3 length equals 14 residues. After removal of 6 bases from V and 7 bases from J, the junction contained 2 bases not matched to a gene. The CDR3 bases are TGTGCCAGCAGGCGGACAGGGGGCAATTCACCCCTCCACTTT. Translated: CASRRTGGNSPLHF.

This chain connects TRBV2 to TRBJ1-6; D gene ambiguous. Germline V gives CDR1 SNHLY, CDR2 FYNNEI. V was shortened by 7 bases and J by 5 bases, with 9 bases between the two germline ends. CDR3 length: 13 residues. CDR3 region: CASTGFDNSPLHF. The CDR3 coding sequence is TGTGCCAGCACCGGGTTCGATAATTCACCCCTCCACTTT.

This chain joins TRBV6-5 and TRBJ1-1; no reliable D call. The CDR3 consists of 11 residues. V gave up 7 bases and J gave up 1 base, with 4 bases separating them. The germline gives CDR1 MNHEY, CDR2 SVGAGI. This chain's CDR3 is CASIKNTEAFF. The CDR3 DNA follows: TGTGCCAGCATTAAGAACACTGAAGCTTTCTTT.

There are a few counts of this clone. The chain has TRBV21-1 and TRBJ1-4; the table calls TRBD1, which could not be checked here. TRBV21-1 constitutes a pseudogene. This CDR3 region has 18 residues. CDR3 protein: CASSSFQQGILANEKLFF. DNA of the CDR3: TGTGCCAGCAGCAGCTTTCAACAGGGGATATTGGCTAATGAAAAACTGTTTTTT.

This clone has just one count. V is TRBV12-3 or TRBV12-4 and J is TRBJ2-7; D perhaps matches TRBD2 (5 bases). CDR3 size: 12 residues. The germline V and J ends were trimmed by 6 bases and 6 bases, with 12 bases remaining between them. The CDR3 here is CASRLLDSEQYF. In DNA, the CDR3 is TGTGCCAGCAGATTACTAGATTCCGAGCAGTACTTC.

The J gene is TRBJ2-1, the V gene TRBV29-1; tentative D call: TRBD2 (5 bases). Germline V lookup: CDR1 SQVTM, CDR2 ANQGSEA. The ends were cut back, 6 bases at V and 4 bases at J, with 16 bases in the middle. The CDR3 totals 14 residues. CDR3 residues: CSVEFTRTYNEQFF. Written as DNA, the CDR3 is TGCAGCGTCGAATTCACTAGAACATACAATGAGCAGTTCTTC.

The gene calls are TRBV18 and TRBJ2-2; possible D gene TRBD1, 5 bases. V was pared by 8 bases and J by 6 bases, with 13 bases between. This CDR3 is built from 13 residues. The germline V gene has CDR1 KGHSH and CDR2 LQKENI. Here the CDR3 reads CASPGQGSGELFF. CDR3 sequence (DNA): TGTGCCAGCCCGGGCCAGGGTTCCGGGGAGCTGTTTTTT.

This clone was detected a few times. The gene calls are TRBV5-1 and TRBJ2-1; 10 bases align to TRBD2. The junction had 14 bases not matched to a gene; V was cut back by 0 bases and J by 8 bases. This CDR3 has 18 amino acids. Germline V CDR1 and CDR2: SGHRS, YFSETQ. Here the CDR3 reads CASSLAIAAGGPLDEQFF. The CDR3 DNA reads TGCGCCAGCAGCTTGGCAATCGCAGCGGGAGGGCCTCTCGATGAGCAGTTCTTC. Filled out from reference TRBV5-1 and TRBJ2-1, the complete variable domain reads KAGVTQTPRYLIKTRGQQVTLSCSPISGHRSVSWYQQTPGQGLQFLFEYFSETQRNKGNFPGRFSGRQFSNSRSEMNVSTLELGDSALYLCASSLAIAAGGPLDEQFFGPGTRLTVL.

This clone was detected once. The chain links TRBV3-1 (or the pseudogene TRBV3-2) to TRBJ2-5; 8 positions agree with TRBD2. The CDR3 sequence is 13 residues long. CDR1 is LGHDT and CDR2 is YNNKEL in the germline V gene (reference sequence). J was trimmed by 2 bases and V by 6 bases; bases with no gene match: 2. The CDR3 DNA is TGTGCCAGCAGGCAGCGGGGGCAAGAGACCCAGTACTTC. It encodes CASRQRGQETQYF.

In nucleotides, the CDR3 is TGCGCCAGCAGCCACCCACAGGGGCTCCCCCTCTACAATGAGCAGTTCTTC. This gives the protein CASSHPQGLPLYNEQFF. The V call is TRBV4-1, the J call TRBJ2-1, with TRBD1 matching over 7 bases. CDR3 size: 17 residues. Trimming removed 3 bases from V and 3 bases from J; junction bases left unmatched: 11. Germline CDR1 MGHRA, CDR2 YSYEKL.

The chain has TRBV23-1 and TRBJ1-2; 8 bases are shared with TRBD1. TRBV23-1 is given ORF status, its function remaining uncertain. The CDR3 has 14 residues. The V and J ends lost 2 bases and 9 bases, in that order; junction bases with no gene match: 8. CDR3 protein: CASSQRWTGWCYTF. The CDR3 nucleotides are TGCGCCAGCAGTCAACGGTGGACAGGGTGGTGCTACACCTTC.

The chain is built from TRBV2 and TRBJ2-3, with 8 bases that match TRBD2. The CDR3 spans 15 residues. CDR1 is SNHLY and CDR2 is FYNNEI in the germline V gene. The V and J ends lost 6 bases and 3 bases, in that order; junction bases with no gene match: 8. CDR3 sequence: CASRRGTGGTDTQYF. In DNA form, the CDR3 reads TGTGCCAGCAGACGAGGGACGGGGGGGACAGATACGCAGTATTTT.

This clone was counted a single time. The chain employs TRBV11-3 and TRBJ2-3, with 8 bases identical to TRBD2. CDR1 SGHNT and CDR2 YENEEA come from the germline V gene. After removal of 2 bases from V and 3 bases from J, the junction contained 4 bases not matched to a gene. The CDR3 extends over 15 amino acids. DNA of the CDR3: TGTGCCAGCAGCTTAAGCGGGAGTAGTACAGATACGCAGTATTTT. It is translated as CASSLSGSSTDTQYF.

The chain uses TRBV28 and TRBJ1-2; 7 bases are a match to TRBD1. V lost 4 bases to trimming and J lost 4 bases; unmatched junction nucleotides: 9. CDR3 length: 15 amino acids. In germline, CDR1 is MDHEN, CDR2 SYDVKM. The CDR3 nucleotides read TGTGCCAGCAGTTCGGGACAGACGTTGGTCTATGGCTACACCTTC. It yields the protein CASSSGQTLVYGYTF.

This chain connects TRBV2 to TRBJ1-2; D unresolved. V was cut by 2 bases and J by 4 bases, with 8 bases left in between. The length of the CDR3 is 13 residues. Germline CDR1 and CDR2: SNHLY and FYNNEI. The CDR3 region has the DNA TGTGCCAGCAGTGAACAGGCGGGCTATGGCTACACCTTC. Translating gives CASSEQAGYGYTF.

V and J are TRBV7-3 and TRBJ2-1, with 10 bases matching TRBD2. The trim removed 0 bases at V and 5 bases at J, leaving 7 bases unmatched. This CDR3 is built from 17 residues. Germline V CDR1 and CDR2: SGHTA, FQGTGA. Written as DNA, the CDR3 is TGTGCCAGCAGCTTAACCTCTAGCGGGAGTCCAGACAATGAGCAGTTCTTC. Translated: CASSLTSSGSPDNEQFF.

The table lists this clone with a count of one. This chain joins TRBV5-6 and TRBJ1-1; 7 bases line up with TRBD1. The germline V gene encodes CDR1 SGHDT and CDR2 YYEEEE. The CDR3 has 14 amino acids. V trimming: 4 bases; J trimming: 4 bases; junction bases outside the gene matches: 7. CDR3 DNA sequence: TGTGCCAGCAGCGGGGGACAGCCCGGCACTGAAGCTTTCTTT. It translates to CASSGGQPGTEAFF.

V is TRBV13 and J is TRBJ1-1, with D hard to call. The germline gives CDR1 PRHDT, CDR2 FYEKMQ (reference sequence). With 5 bases removed from V and 3 bases from J, the gap between germline ends came to 13 bases. The CDR3 is made up of 14 amino acids. The CDR3: CASSRSGVHTEAFF. CDR3 in DNA: TGTGCCAGCAGCCGTTCCGGGGTCCACACTGAAGCTTTCTTT.

V and J are TRBV5-1 and TRBJ1-1; maybe TRBD1 (5 bases). The V end was cut by 4 bases, the J end by 6 bases, with 13 bases between. This CDR3 contains 13 residues. The germline V gene has CDR1 SGHRS and CDR2 YFSETQ. The CDR3 spells CASSRTEGAEAFF. The CDR3 DNA reads as TGCGCCAGCAGCCGTACAGAAGGGGCTGAAGCTTTCTTT. Variable domain in full (rest from reference TRBV5-1 and TRBJ1-1): KAGVTQTPRYLIKTRGQQVTLSCSPISGHRSVSWYQQTPGQGLQFLFEYFSETQRNKGNFPGRFSGRQFSNSRSEMNVSTLELGDSALYLCASSRTEGAEAFFGQGTRLTVV.

The rearrangement uses TRBV6-6 and TRBJ2-5, with TRBD2 identical over 7 bases. Unmatched junction bases numbered 7, after V lost 2 bases and J lost 1 base. In germline, CDR1 is MNHNY, CDR2 SVGAGI (reference sequence). There are 16 residues in the CDR3. For the CDR3, the DNA is TGTGCCAGCAGTTACGGGAGGGGAGGGCGCCAAGAGACCCAGTACTTC. It codes for CASSYGRGGRQETQYF.